The T cell receptor (beta chain) under discussion was sequenced for a study of OX40 agonist ivuxolimab in advanced cancers. As for the study in general: The drug used for patients, ivuxolimab, was an agonistic anti-OX40 (CD134) antibody. Therapy given before enrollment (anti-PD-1, anti-PD-L1 or anti-CTLA-4) was allowed, and 40% to 45% had some.

The CDR3 length is 8 residues. CDR1 and CDR2 (germline): SEHNR, FQNEAQ (reference sequence). TCRdb keeps only in-frame clones here, not all; method: immunoSEQ multiplex PCR. The data hold some 48,000 clones, with around 87% observed a single time. With respect to this clone: Compared with germline, one end of the junction differs, possibly owing to a read error.

The receptor's source is an adult with an advanced solid tumor such as melanoma, head and neck, liver or kidney cancer. The chain carries TRBV7-9 and TRBJ1-3; no reliable D call. The specimen comprised CD4+ or CD8+ T cells sorted from blood, sampled in a trial of the OX40 agonist ivuxolimab. CDR3 residues: CASSLGDF. The CDR3 coding sequence is TGTGCCAGCAGCTTAGGAGATTTT.